This T cell receptor (beta chain) was found in a study of blood T cell repertoires in COVID-19. On the study more broadly: PBMCs, B-cell-depleted T cells, or T cells were the source of the cDNA or gDNA that made up the material.

This CDR3 has 13 residues. Germline loops: CDR1 LGHNA, CDR2 YSLEER. V was cut by 5 bases and J by 5 bases, with 12 bases left in between. This study enrolled people aged about 18 to 100 from 24 US geographic areas. Participant reports of clinical history set cohort assignment. The study counted Cohort 3 donors as recovered given two negative PCRs, clearance, or symptom resolution. Here immunoSEQ multiplex PCR was the method, and the copy in TCRdb shows in-frame clones only, minus some. The sample has approximately 230,000 clones; 80% to 90% are singletons. The source is a man in his forties who had recovered from COVID-19. Sequences were obtained from PBMCs or T cells enriched from blood (not recorded which). The rearrangement links TRBV4-3 to TRBJ2-5, with D perhaps TRBD1 (6 bases). The CDR3 sequence is CASSSNRVETQYF. The CDR3 DNA reads as TGCGCCAGCAGCTCCAACAGGGTGGAGACCCAGTACTTC.